This T cell receptor beta chain was obtained from a study of T cell clonotyping in hematopoietic cell transplantation. This CDR3 region has 15 residues. CDR1 SGHRS and CDR2 YFSETQ come from the germline V gene. V shed 7 bases, J shed 4 bases, and the junction held 12 bases outside the gene matches. Findings of the study overall: Few recipient clonotypes overlapped donors; over 95% were de novo at given depth.

TCRdb keeps only in-frame clones here, not all; method: immunoSEQ multiplex PCR. The sample consists of over 15,000 clones, approximately 80% of them appearing once. Time point given: recipient sample about 28 days before transplant, after cytoreduction. About this clone: Its cognate antigen is unknown.

This clonotype was sampled from a man aged 60-69 years with acute myeloid leukemia. Some clones in this sample may be carry-over from other donors' samples. This chain joins TRBV5-1 and TRBJ2-3, with TRBD2 identical over 7 bases. Sequencing used peripheral blood mononuclear cells, obtained before stem cell transplant. CDR3 coding DNA: TGCGCCAGCGGATCAAGCGGGGCTTCCCCAGATACGCAGTATTTT. Translated, it gives CASGSSGASPDTQYF.